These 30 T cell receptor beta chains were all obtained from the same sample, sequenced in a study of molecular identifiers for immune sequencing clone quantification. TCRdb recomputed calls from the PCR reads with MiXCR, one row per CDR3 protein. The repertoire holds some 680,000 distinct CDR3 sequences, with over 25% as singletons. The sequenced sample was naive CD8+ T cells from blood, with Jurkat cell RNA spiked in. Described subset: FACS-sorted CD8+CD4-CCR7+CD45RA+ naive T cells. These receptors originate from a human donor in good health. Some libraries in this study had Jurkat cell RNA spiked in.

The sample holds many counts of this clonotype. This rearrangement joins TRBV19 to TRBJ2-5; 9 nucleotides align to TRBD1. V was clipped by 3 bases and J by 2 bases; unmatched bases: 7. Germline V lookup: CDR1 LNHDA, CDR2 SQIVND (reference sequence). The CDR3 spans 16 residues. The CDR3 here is CASSIGTGFQQETQYF. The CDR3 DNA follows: TGTGCCAGTAGTATCGGGACAGGGTTCCAACAAGAGACCCAGTACTTC.

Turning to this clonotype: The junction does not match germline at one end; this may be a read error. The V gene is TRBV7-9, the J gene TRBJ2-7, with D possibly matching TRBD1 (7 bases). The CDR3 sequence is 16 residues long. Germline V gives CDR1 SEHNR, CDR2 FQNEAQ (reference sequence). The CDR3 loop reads CAISLNPWQGGYEQYF. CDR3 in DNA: TGTGCCATCAGCTTAAACCCGTGGCAGGGGGGCTACGAGCAGTACTTC.

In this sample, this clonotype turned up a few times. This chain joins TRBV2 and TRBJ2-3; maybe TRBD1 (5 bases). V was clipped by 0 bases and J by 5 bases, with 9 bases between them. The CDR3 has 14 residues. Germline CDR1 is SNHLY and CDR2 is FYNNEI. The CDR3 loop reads CASSEAGRVDTQYF. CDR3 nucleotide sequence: TGTGCCAGCAGTGAAGCAGGCAGGGTAGATACGCAGTATTTT. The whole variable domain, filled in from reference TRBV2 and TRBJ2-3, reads EPEVTQTPSHQVTQMGQEVILRCVPISNHLYFYWYRQILGQKVEFLVSFYNNEISEKSEIFDDQFSVERPDGSNFTLKIRSTKLEDSAMYFCASSEAGRVDTQYFGPGTRLTVL.

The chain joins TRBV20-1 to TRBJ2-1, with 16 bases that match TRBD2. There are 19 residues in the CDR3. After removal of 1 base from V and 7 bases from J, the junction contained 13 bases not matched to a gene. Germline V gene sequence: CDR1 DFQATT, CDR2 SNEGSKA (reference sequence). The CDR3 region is CSARGGGTSGRAVGNEQFF. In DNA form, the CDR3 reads TGCAGTGCTAGAGGCGGCGGGACTAGCGGGAGGGCCGTCGGAAATGAGCAGTTCTTC.

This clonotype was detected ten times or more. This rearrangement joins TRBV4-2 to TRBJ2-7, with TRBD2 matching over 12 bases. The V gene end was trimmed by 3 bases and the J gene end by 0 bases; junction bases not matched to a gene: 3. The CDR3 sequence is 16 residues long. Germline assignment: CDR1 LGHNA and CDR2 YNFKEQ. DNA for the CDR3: TGTGCCAGCAGCCACGTGACTAGCGGGAGCTCCTACGAGCAGTACTTC. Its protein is CASSHVTSGSSYEQYF.

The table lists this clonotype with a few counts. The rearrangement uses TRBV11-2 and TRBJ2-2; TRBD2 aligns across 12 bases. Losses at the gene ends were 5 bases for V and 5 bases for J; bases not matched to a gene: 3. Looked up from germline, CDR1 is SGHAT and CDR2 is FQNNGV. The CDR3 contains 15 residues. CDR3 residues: CASSLTSGRTGELFF. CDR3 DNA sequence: TGTGCCAGCAGCCTGACTAGCGGGAGAACCGGGGAGCTGTTTTTT.

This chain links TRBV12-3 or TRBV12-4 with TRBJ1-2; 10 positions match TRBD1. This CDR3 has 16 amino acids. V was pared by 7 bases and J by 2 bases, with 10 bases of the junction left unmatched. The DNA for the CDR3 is TGTGCCAGCACTATCCCCCCGACAGGGGGCAACTATGGCTACACCTTC. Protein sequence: CASTIPPTGGNYGYTF.

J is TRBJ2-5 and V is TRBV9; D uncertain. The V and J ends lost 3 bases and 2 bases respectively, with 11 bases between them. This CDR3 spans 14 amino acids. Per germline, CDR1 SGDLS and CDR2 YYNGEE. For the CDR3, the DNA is TGTGCCAGCAGCGCCCCAAGCCTACAAGAGACCCAGTACTTC. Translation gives CASSAPSLQETQYF. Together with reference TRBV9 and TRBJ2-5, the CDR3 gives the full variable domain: DSGVTQTPKHLITATGQRVTLRCSPRSGDLSVYWYQQSLDQGLQFLIQYYNGEERAKGNILERFSAQQFPDLHSELNLSSLELGDSALYFCASSAPSLQETQYFGPGTRLLVL.

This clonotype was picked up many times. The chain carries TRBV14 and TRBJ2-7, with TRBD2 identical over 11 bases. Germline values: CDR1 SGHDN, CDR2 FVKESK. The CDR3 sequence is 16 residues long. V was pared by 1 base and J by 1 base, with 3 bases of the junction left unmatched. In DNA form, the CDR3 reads TGTGCCAGCAGCCAAGGAGGGACTAGCGGTTCCTACGAGCAGTACTTC. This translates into CASSQGGTSGSYEQYF.

CDR3 protein: CASRITGGGGQPQHF. CDR3 coding DNA: TGTGCCAGCAGGATTACAGGGGGAGGCGGTCAGCCCCAGCATTTT. V is TRBV28 and J is TRBJ1-5, with 8 positions matching TRBD1. V trimming: 6 bases; J trimming: 6 bases; junction bases outside the gene matches: 10. The length of the CDR3 is 15 residues. Germline V gene data show CDR1 as MDHEN and CDR2 as SYDVKM.

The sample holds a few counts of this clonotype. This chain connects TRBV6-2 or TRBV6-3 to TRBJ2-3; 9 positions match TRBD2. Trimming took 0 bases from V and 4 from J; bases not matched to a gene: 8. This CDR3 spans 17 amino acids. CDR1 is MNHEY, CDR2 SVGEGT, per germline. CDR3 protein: CASSYSRIAGVSDTQYF. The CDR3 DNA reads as TGTGCCAGCAGTTACTCGAGGATAGCGGGAGTCTCAGATACGCAGTATTTT.

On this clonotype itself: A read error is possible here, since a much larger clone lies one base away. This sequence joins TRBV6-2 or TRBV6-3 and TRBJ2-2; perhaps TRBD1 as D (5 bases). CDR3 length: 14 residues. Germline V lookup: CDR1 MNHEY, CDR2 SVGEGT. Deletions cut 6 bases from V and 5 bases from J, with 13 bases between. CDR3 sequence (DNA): TGTGCCAGCAGCTACGTACAGGAGACCGGGGAGCTGTTTTTT. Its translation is CASSYVQETGELFF.

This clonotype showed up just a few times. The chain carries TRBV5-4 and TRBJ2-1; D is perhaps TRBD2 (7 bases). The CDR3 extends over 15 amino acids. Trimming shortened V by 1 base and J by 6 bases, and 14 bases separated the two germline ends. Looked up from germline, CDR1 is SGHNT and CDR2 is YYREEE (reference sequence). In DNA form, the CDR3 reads TGTGCCAGCAGCTTGTGGGGGGGGGCCCTCAATGAGCAGTTCTTC. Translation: CASSLWGGALNEQFF.

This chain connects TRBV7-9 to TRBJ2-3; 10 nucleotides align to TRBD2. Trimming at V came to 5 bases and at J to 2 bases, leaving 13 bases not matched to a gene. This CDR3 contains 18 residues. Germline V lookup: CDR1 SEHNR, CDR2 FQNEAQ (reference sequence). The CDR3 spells CASSPEPGLAEHTDTQYF. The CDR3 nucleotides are TGTGCCAGCAGCCCGGAGCCTGGACTAGCGGAGCACACAGATACGCAGTATTTT. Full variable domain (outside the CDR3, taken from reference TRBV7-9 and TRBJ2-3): DTGVSQNPRHKITKRGQNVTFRCDPISEHNRLYWYRQTLGQGPEFLTYFQNEAQLEKSRLLSDRFSAERPKGSFSTLEIQRTEQGDSAMYLCASSPEPGLAEHTDTQYFGPGTRLTVL.

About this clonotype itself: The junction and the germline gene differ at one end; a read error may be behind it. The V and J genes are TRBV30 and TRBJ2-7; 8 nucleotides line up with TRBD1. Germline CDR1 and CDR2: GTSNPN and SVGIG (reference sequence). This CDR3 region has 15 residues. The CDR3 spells CAWSRAGGAHFERYF. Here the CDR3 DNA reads TGTGCCTGGAGTAGGGCAGGGGGCGCCCACTTCGAGCGGTACTTC.

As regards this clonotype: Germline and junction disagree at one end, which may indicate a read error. The CDR3 sequence: CASSQDPRPPPHF. The CDR3 region has the DNA TGTGCCAGCAGCCAAGATCCCCGCCCGCCCCCGCATTTT. The chain uses TRBV3-1 and TRBJ1-5; D remains ambiguous. The CDR3 extends over 13 amino acids. The germline V gene has CDR1 LGHDT and CDR2 YNNKEL (reference sequence). The variable domain in full, with the rest retrieved from reference TRBV3-1 and TRBJ1-5, is DTAVSQTPKYLVTQMGNDKSIKCEQNLGHDTMYWYKQDSKKFLKIMFSYNNKELIINETVPNRFSPKSPDKAHLNLHINSLELGDSAVYFCASSQDPRPPPHFGDGTRLSIL.

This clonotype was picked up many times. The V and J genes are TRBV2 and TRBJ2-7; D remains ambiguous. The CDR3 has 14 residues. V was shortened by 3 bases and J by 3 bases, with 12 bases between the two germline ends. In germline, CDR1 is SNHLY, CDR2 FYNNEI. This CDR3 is CASSEEWALYEQYF. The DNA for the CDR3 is TGTGCCAGCAGTGAGGAATGGGCACTCTACGAGCAGTACTTC.

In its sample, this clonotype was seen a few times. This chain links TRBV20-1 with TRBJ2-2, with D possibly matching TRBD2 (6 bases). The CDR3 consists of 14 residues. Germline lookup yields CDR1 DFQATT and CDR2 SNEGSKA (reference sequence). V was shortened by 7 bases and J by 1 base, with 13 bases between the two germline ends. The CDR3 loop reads CSESWGENTGELFF. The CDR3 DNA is TGCAGTGAGTCATGGGGGGAGAACACCGGGGAGCTGTTTTTT.

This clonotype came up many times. The chain's CDR3 is CASSLVSTSGQQGTQYF. The CDR3, as DNA: TGTGCCAGCAGTTTAGTCAGTACTAGCGGGCAGCAGGGTACGCAGTATTTT. This rearrangement joins TRBV12-3 or TRBV12-4 to TRBJ2-3; 9 nucleotides align to TRBD2. The CDR3 runs to 17 residues. The junction had 13 bases not matched to a gene; V was cut back by 1 base and J by 8 bases.

The CDR3 loop is CASSFGGKAFF. DNA for the CDR3: TGTGCCAGCAGTTTCGGGGGGAAAGCTTTCTTT. The J gene is TRBJ1-1, the V gene TRBV27, with a possible D match to TRBD1 (5 bases). Trimming took 3 bases from V and 9 from J, leaving 8 bases between them. The CDR3 contains 11 residues. Looked up from germline, CDR1 is MNHEY and CDR2 is SMNVEV (reference sequence).

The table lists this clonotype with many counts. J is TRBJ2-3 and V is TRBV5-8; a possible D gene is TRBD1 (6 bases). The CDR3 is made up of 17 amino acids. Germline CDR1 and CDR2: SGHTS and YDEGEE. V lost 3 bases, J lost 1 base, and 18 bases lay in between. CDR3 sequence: CASSYRDITRGTDTQYF. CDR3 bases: TGTGCCAGCAGCTACCGGGACATCACACGGGGCACAGATACGCAGTATTTT.

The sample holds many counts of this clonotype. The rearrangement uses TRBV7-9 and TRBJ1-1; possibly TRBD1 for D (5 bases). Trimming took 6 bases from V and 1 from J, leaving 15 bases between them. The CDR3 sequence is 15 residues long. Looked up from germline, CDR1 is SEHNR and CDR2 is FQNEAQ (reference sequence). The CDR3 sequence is CASRPNRGQNTEAFF. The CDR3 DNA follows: TGTGCCAGCAGACCGAATAGGGGCCAGAACACTGAAGCTTTCTTT.

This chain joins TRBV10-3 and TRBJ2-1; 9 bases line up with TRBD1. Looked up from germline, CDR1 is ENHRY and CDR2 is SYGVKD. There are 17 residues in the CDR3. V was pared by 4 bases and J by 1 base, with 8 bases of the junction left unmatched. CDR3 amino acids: CAISGGPGTGSYNEQFF. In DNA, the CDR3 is TGTGCCATCAGTGGCGGTCCCGGGACAGGGTCCTACAATGAGCAGTTCTTC.

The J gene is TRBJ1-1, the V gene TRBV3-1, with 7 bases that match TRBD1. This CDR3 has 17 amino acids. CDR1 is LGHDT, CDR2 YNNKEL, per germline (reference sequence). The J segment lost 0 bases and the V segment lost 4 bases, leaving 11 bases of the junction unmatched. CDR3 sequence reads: CASSLPPTQGMNTEAFF. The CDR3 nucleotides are TGTGCCAGCAGCCTCCCCCCCACACAGGGGATGAACACTGAAGCTTTCTTT.

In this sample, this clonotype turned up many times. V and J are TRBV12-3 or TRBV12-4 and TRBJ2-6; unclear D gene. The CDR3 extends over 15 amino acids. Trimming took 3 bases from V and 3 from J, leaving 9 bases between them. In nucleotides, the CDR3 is TGTGCCAGCAGTTTCTTCGGTGTTGGGGCCAACGTCCTGACTTTC. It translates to CASSFFGVGANVLTF.

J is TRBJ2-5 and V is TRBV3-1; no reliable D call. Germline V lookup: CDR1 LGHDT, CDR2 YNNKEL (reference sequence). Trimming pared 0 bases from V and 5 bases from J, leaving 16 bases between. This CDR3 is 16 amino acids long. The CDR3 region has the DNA TGTGCCAGCAGCCAAGATATGGTACCCACTTGGGAGACCCAGTACTTC. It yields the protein CASSQDMVPTWETQYF.

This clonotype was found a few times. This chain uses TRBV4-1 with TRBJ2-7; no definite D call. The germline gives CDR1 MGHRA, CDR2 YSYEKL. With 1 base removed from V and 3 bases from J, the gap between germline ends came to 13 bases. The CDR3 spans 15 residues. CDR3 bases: TGCGCCAGCAGCCAAGGTGGCCAGAGTTTCTACGAGCAGTACTTC. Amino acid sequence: CASSQGGQSFYEQYF.

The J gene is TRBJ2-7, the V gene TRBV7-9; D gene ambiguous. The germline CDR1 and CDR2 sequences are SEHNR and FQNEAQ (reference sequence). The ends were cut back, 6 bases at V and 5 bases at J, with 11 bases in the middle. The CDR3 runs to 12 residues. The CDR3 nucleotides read TGTGCCAGCAGGGGGTCTGAGGACGAGCAGTACTTC. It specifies CASRGSEDEQYF.

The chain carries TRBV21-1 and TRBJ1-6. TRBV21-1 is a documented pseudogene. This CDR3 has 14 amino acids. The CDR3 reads CASSNGSGDSPLHF. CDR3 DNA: TGTGCCAGCAGCAACGGATCGGGAGATTCACCCCTCCACTTT.

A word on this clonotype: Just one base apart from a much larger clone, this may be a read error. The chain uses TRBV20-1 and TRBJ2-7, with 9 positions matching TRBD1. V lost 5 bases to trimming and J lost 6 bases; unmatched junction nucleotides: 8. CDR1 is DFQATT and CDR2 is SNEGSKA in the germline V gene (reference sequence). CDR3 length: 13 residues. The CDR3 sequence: CSAPRQGGCEQYF. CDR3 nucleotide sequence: TGCAGTGCTCCACGACAGGGGGGCTGCGAGCAGTACTTC.